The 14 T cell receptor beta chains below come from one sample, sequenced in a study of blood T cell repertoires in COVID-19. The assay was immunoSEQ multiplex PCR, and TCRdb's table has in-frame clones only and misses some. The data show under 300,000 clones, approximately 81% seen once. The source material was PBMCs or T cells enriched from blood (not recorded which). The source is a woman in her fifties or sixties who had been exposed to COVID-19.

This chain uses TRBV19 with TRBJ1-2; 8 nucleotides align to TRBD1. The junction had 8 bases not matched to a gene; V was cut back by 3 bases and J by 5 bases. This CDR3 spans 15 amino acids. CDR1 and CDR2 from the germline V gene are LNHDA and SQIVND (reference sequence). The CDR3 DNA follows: TGTGCCAGTAGTATCCAGGGGGCTACTAGGTATGGCTACACCTTC. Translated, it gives CASSIQGATRYGYTF.

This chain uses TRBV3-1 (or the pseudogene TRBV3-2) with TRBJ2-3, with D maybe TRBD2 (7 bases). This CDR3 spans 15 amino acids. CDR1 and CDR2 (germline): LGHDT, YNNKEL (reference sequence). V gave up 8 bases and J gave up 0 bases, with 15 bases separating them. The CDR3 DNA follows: TGTGCCAGCGCTCGTGGGGGGGCTAGCACAGATACGCAGTATTTT. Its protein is CASARGGASTDTQYF.

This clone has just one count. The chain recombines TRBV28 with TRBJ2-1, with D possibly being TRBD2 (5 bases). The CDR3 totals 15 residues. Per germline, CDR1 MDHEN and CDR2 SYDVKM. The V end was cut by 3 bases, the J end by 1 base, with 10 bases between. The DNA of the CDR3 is TGTGCCAGCAGTTTGGTAACGGGGTCCTACAATGAGCAGTTCTTC. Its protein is CASSLVTGSYNEQFF. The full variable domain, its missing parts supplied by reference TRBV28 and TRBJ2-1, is DVKVTQSSRYLVKRTGEKVFLECVQDMDHENMFWYRQDPGLGLRLIYFSYDVKMKEKGDIPEGYSVSREKKERFSLILESASTNQTSMYLCASSLVTGSYNEQFFGPGTRLTVL.

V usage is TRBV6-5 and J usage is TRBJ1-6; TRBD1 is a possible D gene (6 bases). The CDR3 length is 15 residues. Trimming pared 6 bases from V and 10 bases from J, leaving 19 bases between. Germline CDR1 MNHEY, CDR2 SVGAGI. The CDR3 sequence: CASRALDSSTSPLHF. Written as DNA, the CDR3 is TGTGCCAGCAGGGCCCTGGACAGTTCCACCTCACCCCTCCACTTT.

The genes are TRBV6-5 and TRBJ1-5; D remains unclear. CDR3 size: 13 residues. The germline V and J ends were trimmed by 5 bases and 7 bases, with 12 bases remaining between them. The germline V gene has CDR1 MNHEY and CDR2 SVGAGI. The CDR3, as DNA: TGTGCCAGCAGTCTCCGGGAGCGCCAGCCCCAGCATTTT. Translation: CASSLRERQPQHF.

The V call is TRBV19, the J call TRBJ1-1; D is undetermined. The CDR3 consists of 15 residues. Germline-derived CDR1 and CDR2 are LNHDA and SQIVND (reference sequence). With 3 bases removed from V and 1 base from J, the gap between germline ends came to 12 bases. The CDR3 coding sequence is TGTGCCAGTAGTATCCATCCGAGCGAGAACACTGAAGCTTTCTTT. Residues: CASSIHPSENTEAFF.

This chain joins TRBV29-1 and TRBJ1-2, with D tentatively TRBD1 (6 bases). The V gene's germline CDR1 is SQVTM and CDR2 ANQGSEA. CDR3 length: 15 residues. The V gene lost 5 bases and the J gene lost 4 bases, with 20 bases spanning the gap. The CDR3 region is CSVRSTVKQGYGYTF. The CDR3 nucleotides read TGCAGCGTTCGGAGTACCGTAAAACAGGGCTATGGCTACACCTTC. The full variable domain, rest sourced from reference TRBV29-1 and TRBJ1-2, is SAVISQKPSRDICQRGTSLTIQCQVDSQVTMMFWYRQQPGQSLTLIATANQGSEATYESGFVIDKFPISRPNLTFSTLTVSNMSPEDSSIYLCSVRSTVKQGYGYTFGSGTRLTVV.

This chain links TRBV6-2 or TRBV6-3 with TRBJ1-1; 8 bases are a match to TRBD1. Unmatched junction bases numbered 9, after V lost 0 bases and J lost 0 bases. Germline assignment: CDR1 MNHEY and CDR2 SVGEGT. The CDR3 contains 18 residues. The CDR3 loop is CASSYSIAPGQVNTEAFF. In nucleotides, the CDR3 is TGTGCCAGCAGTTACTCGATCGCCCCGGGACAGGTGAACACTGAAGCTTTCTTT.

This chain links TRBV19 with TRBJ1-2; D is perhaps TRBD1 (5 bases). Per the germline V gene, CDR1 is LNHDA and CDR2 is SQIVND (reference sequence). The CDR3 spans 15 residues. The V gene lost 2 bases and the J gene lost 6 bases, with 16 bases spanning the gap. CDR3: CASSIITARANGYTF. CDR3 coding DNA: TGTGCCAGTAGTATAATAACGGCCAGGGCCAATGGCTACACCTTC.

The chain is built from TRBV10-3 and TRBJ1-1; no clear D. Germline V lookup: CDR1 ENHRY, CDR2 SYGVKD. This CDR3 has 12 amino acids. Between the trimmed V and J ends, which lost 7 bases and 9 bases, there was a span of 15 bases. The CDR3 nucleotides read TGTGCCATCATGGGCCTGTCTGGAAAAGCTTTCTTT. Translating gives CAIMGLSGKAFF.

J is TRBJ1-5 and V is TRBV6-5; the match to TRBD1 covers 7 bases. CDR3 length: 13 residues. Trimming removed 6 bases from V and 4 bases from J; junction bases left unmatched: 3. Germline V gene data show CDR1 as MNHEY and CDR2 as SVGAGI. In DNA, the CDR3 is TGTGCCAGCAGCTGGGACAGAAATCAGCCCCAGCATTTT. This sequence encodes CASSWDRNQPQHF.

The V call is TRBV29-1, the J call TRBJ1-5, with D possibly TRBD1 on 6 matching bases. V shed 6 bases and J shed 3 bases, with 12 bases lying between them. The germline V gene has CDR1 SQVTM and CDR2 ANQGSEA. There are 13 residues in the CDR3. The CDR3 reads CSVGQGYNQPQHF. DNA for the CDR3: TGCAGCGTAGGGCAGGGGTACAATCAGCCCCAGCATTTT.

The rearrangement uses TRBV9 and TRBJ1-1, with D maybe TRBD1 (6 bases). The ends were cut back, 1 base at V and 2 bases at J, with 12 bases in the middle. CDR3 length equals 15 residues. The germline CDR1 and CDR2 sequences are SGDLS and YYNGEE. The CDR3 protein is CASSVTTGINTEAFF. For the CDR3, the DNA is TGTGCCAGCAGCGTAACAACAGGGATTAACACTGAAGCTTTCTTT.

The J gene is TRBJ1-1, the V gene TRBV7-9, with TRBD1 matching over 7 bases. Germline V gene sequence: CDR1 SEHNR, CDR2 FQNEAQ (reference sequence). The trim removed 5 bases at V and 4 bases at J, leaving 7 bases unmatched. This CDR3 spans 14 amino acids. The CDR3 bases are TGTGCCAGCAGCGGTATACAGGGGACCACTGAAGCTTTCTTT. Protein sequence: CASSGIQGTTEAFF.